These 24 T cell receptor beta chains came from one sample sequenced in a study of shared clonotypes between healthy human individuals. Data came from immunoSEQ multiplex PCR; TCRdb stores just in-frame clones and leaves some out. The data hold approximately 1,500,000 clones, with approximately 98% observed a single time. Sequenced sample: naive CD4+ T cells sorted from blood. Subset indicated: CD45RA+ positively selected. The receptors were gathered from a man aged 25 to 40 in good health.

The chain combines TRBV11-3 with TRBJ2-7; D gene ambiguous. This CDR3 has 14 residues. Trimming stripped 1 base from V and 0 bases from J, with 7 bases between. Germline assignment: CDR1 SGHNT and CDR2 YENEEA. CDR3 nucleotides: TGTGCCAGCAGCTTAGGACCCAGCTCCTACGAGCAGTACTTC. Its translation is CASSLGPSSYEQYF.

V usage is TRBV30 and J usage is TRBJ1-2; tentatively, D is TRBD1 (6 bases). This CDR3 region has 12 residues. V dropped 7 bases and J dropped 8 bases, with 17 bases sitting between them. Germline V gene lookup returns CDR1 GTSNPN and CDR2 SVGIG (reference sequence). The CDR3 DNA is TGTGCCTCGCGGGAACAGGGTACCGGCTACACCTTC. This translates into CASREQGTGYTF.

This chain connects TRBV27 to TRBJ2-1; 10 nucleotides agree with TRBD1. CDR3 length: 14 amino acids. V was pared by 10 bases and J by 7 bases, with 10 bases of the junction left unmatched. Looked up from germline, CDR1 is MNHEY and CDR2 is SMNVEV (reference sequence). CDR3 in amino acids: CATQTPGQGNEQFF. The CDR3 DNA is TGTGCCACCCAGACCCCGGGACAGGGGAATGAGCAGTTCTTC.

This clone has just one count. This chain links TRBV5-4 with TRBJ1-1, with D hard to call. Germline loops: CDR1 SGHNT, CDR2 YYREEE (reference sequence). CDR3 length: 12 residues. The germline V and J ends were trimmed by 3 bases and 7 bases, with 10 bases remaining between them. CDR3 DNA sequence: TGTGCCAGCAGCTCCGGCCGATTTGAAGCTTTCTTT. Translation gives CASSSGRFEAFF.

J is TRBJ2-5 and V is TRBV6-1; D is possibly TRBD1 or TRBD2 (6 bases each). The CDR3 covers 14 residues. Germline V lookup: CDR1 MNHNS, CDR2 SASEGT. Deletions cut 3 bases from V and 5 bases from J, with 13 bases between. The CDR3 reads CASSDPGGRETQYF. DNA for the CDR3: TGTGCCAGCAGTGACCCCGGGGGCCGGGAGACCCAGTACTTC.

The rearrangement links TRBV7-2 to TRBJ1-2, with a tentative D call TRBD1 (6 bases). Germline V gene data show CDR1 as SGHTA and CDR2 as FQGNSA. There are 12 residues in the CDR3. Between the trimmed V and J ends, which lost 10 bases and 8 bases, there was a span of 17 bases. CDR3: CAIPSGAGGYTF. CDR3 DNA sequence: TGTGCCATCCCTTCAGGGGCAGGCGGCTACACCTTC.

The V and J genes are TRBV11-2 and TRBJ2-1; 8 nucleotides align to TRBD2. V shed 1 base and J 5 bases; nucleotides not matched to a gene: 10. The germline V gene encodes CDR1 SGHAT and CDR2 FQNNGV. The CDR3 is 17 residues long. CDR3 sequence: CASSLGPGRGGNNEQFF. CDR3 bases: TGTGCCAGCAGCTTAGGCCCGGGACGGGGGGGGAACAATGAGCAGTTCTTC.

This rearrangement joins TRBV15 to TRBJ2-5; TRBD2 is a possible D gene (6 bases). CDR1 is LNHNV, CDR2 YYDKDF, per germline (reference sequence). The CDR3 extends over 15 amino acids. The germline V and J ends were trimmed by 6 bases and 4 bases, with 18 bases remaining between them. CDR3 nucleotide sequence: TGTGCCACCAGAGGGGACTCCGGCCGGTCAGAGACCCAGTACTTC. It translates to CATRGDSGRSETQYF.

This chain links TRBV29-1 with TRBJ2-1, with 7 bases lining up with TRBD1. Germline V gives CDR1 SQVTM, CDR2 ANQGSEA. Unmatched junction bases numbered 9, after V lost 6 bases and J lost 4 bases. This CDR3 region has 14 residues. The CDR3 reads CSVPTWDRYNEQFF. CDR3 sequence (DNA): TGCAGCGTACCAACTTGGGACAGATACAATGAGCAGTTCTTC.

The chain recombines TRBV2 with TRBJ2-3, with D maybe TRBD2 (6 bases). The CDR3 is 14 amino acids. Per germline, CDR1 SNHLY and CDR2 FYNNEI. V lost 4 bases to trimming and J lost 5 bases, with 13 bases between them. The CDR3 reads CASSVSGDGDTQYF. For the CDR3, the DNA is TGTGCCAGCAGTGTTTCGGGGGATGGAGATACGCAGTATTTT.

This sequence joins TRBV7-3 and TRBJ1-1; D may be TRBD1 (6 bases). V lost 5 bases, J lost 6 bases, and 22 bases lay in between. The CDR3 spans 16 residues. Looked up from germline, CDR1 is SGHTA and CDR2 is FQGTGA. CDR3 coding DNA: TGTGCCAGCAGCGAGCAAGCCAGGGGAATTTTGGCTGAAGCTTTCTTT. It is translated as CASSEQARGILAEAFF. The entire variable domain, with the rest obtained from reference TRBV7-3 and TRBJ1-1, is as follows: GAGVSQTPSNKVTEKGKYVELRCDPISGHTALYWYRQSLGQGPEFLIYFQGTGAADDSGLPNDRFFAVRPEGSVSTLKIQRTERGDSAVYLCASSEQARGILAEAFFGQGTRLTVV.

This clone appeared a single time. The genes are TRBV7-9 and TRBJ1-1; D not resolved. From germline, CDR1 is SEHNR and CDR2 FQNEAQ (reference sequence). V was cut by 4 bases and J by 0 bases, with 9 bases left in between. CDR3 length: 14 amino acids. The CDR3 sequence: CASSYTPVNTEAFF. In DNA, the CDR3 is TGTGCCAGCAGCTATACGCCCGTGAACACTGAAGCTTTCTTT.

A single count supports this clone. The V call is TRBV18, the J call TRBJ2-3, with TRBD2 matching over 10 bases. The V and J ends lost 3 bases and 3 bases, in that order; junction bases with no gene match: 12. Germline V gives CDR1 KGHSH, CDR2 LQKENI. The CDR3 is made up of 18 amino acids. This CDR3 reads CASSPNAPLAGVTDTQYF. The CDR3 coding sequence is TGTGCCAGCTCACCGAACGCACCTCTAGCGGGAGTAACAGATACGCAGTATTTT.

The J gene is TRBJ2-2, the V gene TRBV10-3; maybe TRBD1 (5 bases). The CDR3 is 15 amino acids. The germline V gene has CDR1 ENHRY and CDR2 SYGVKD. The germline V and J ends were trimmed by 7 bases and 1 base, with 13 bases remaining between them. CDR3 sequence (DNA): TGTGCCATCACCCAGGGTCCGGGGAACACCGGGGAGCTGTTTTTT. It translates to CAITQGPGNTGELFF.

The gene calls are TRBV5-6 and TRBJ2-7; 9 bases fit TRBD2. Germline-derived CDR1 and CDR2 are SGHDT and YYEEEE. The CDR3 has 16 residues. V was pared by 0 bases and J by 3 bases, with 7 bases of the junction left unmatched. Here the CDR3 reads CASSLVLAGPNYEQYF. CDR3 nucleotide sequence: TGTGCCAGCAGCTTGGTTCTAGCGGGACCAAACTACGAGCAGTACTTC.

The chain joins TRBV2 to TRBJ2-7; D remains unclear. The CDR3 runs to 12 residues. Trimming took off 10 bases at V and 0 bases at J, with 10 bases between the two ends. CDR1 and CDR2 from the germline V gene are SNHLY and FYNNEI. The CDR3 DNA sequence: TGTGCCACGAAGGACGACTCCTACGAGCAGTACTTC. This sequence encodes CATKDDSYEQYF.

This chain connects TRBV9 to TRBJ1-1; D unclear. Germline V gene lookup returns CDR1 SGDLS and CDR2 YYNGEE. The germline V and J ends were trimmed by 4 bases and 0 bases, with 10 bases remaining between them. CDR3 length equals 14 residues. In DNA form, the CDR3 reads TGTGCCAGCAGCTTCACGGTCATGAACACTGAAGCTTTCTTT. Protein sequence: CASSFTVMNTEAFF.

In the case of this clone: Other DNA sequences of this sample code for an identical CDR3. The V and J genes are TRBV11-2 and TRBJ2-5; D is unresolved. There are 13 residues in the CDR3. Germline V gives CDR1 SGHAT, CDR2 FQNNGV. The V and J ends lost 5 bases and 2 bases respectively, with 9 bases between them. The CDR3: CASSPGVQETQYF. The DNA of the CDR3 is TGTGCCAGCAGCCCGGGTGTGCAAGAGACCCAGTACTTC. Filled out from reference TRBV11-2 and TRBJ2-5, the complete variable domain reads EAGVAQSPRYKIIEKRQSVAFWCNPISGHATLYWYQQILGQGPKLLIQFQNNGVVDDSQLPKDRFSAERLKGVDSTLKIQPAKLEDSAVYLCASSPGVQETQYFGPGTRLLVL.

V is TRBV23-1 and J is TRBJ2-2, with no clear D. TRBV23-1 is reported as an ORF; its role is uncertain. The CDR3 sequence is 16 residues long. V lost 0 bases, J lost 0 bases, and 8 bases lay in between. This chain's CDR3 is CASSQSWKPNTGELFF. The CDR3 region has the DNA TGCGCCAGCAGTCAATCGTGGAAGCCGAACACCGGGGAGCTGTTTTTT.

As regards this clone: The same CDR3 also results from other DNA sequences found in this sample. The chain recombines TRBV5-1 with TRBJ1-2, with TRBD1 as a possible D gene (5 bases). Germline V gene data show CDR1 as SGHRS and CDR2 as YFSETQ. The CDR3 has 14 amino acids. Trimming removed 0 bases from V and 3 bases from J, with 9 bases in between. CDR3 nucleotide sequence: TGCGCCAGCAGCTTGGCCGGGGGAGACTATGGCTACACCTTC. Translation: CASSLAGGDYGYTF.

This clone was seen just once. The rearrangement links TRBV15 to TRBJ2-7; TRBD2 matches 7 bases. The germline V gene has CDR1 LNHNV and CDR2 YYDKDF (reference sequence). The CDR3 runs 15 residues. With V trimmed by 6 bases and J by 5 bases, 13 bases remained unmatched. CDR3 loop: CATRPPRGRDHEQYF. Written as DNA, the CDR3 is TGTGCCACCAGACCCCCACGGGGGAGGGACCACGAGCAGTACTTC. Based on the CDR3 plus reference TRBV15 and TRBJ2-7, the full variable domain is DAMVIQNPRYQVTQFGKPVTLSCSQTLNHNVMYWYQQKSSQAPKLLFHYYDKDFNNEADTPDNFQSRRPNTSFCFLDIRSPGLGDTAMYLCATRPPRGRDHEQYFGPGTRLTVT.

The CDR3 coding sequence is TGCGCCAGCAGCTTGGCCGGGACAGGGGGAAATACGCAGTATTTT. Translating gives CASSLAGTGGNTQYF. This rearrangement joins TRBV5-1 to TRBJ2-3, with 11 bases identical to TRBD1. This CDR3 spans 15 amino acids. V lost 0 bases, J lost 7 bases, and 4 bases stayed unmatched. Per germline, CDR1 SGHRS and CDR2 YFSETQ.

The V and J genes are TRBV7-2 and TRBJ1-3; TRBD1 matches 7 bases. V trimming: 6 bases; J trimming: 4 bases; junction bases outside the gene matches: 9. Germline-derived CDR1 and CDR2 are SGHTA and FQGNSA. The CDR3 is 15 residues long. As DNA, the CDR3 is TGTGCCAGCAGACCGCAGGGGGAAGCAGGAAACACCATATATTTT. This gives the protein CASRPQGEAGNTIYF.

The V and J genes are TRBV6-6 and TRBJ2-5; D gene ambiguous. Germline V gives CDR1 MNHNY, CDR2 SVGAGI (reference sequence). There are 15 residues in the CDR3. Trimming removed 5 bases at V and 2 bases at J, with 15 bases between. CDR3 loop: CASSQPKGRQETQYF. The CDR3 nucleotides are TGTGCCAGCAGTCAGCCGAAAGGCCGTCAAGAGACCCAGTACTTC.